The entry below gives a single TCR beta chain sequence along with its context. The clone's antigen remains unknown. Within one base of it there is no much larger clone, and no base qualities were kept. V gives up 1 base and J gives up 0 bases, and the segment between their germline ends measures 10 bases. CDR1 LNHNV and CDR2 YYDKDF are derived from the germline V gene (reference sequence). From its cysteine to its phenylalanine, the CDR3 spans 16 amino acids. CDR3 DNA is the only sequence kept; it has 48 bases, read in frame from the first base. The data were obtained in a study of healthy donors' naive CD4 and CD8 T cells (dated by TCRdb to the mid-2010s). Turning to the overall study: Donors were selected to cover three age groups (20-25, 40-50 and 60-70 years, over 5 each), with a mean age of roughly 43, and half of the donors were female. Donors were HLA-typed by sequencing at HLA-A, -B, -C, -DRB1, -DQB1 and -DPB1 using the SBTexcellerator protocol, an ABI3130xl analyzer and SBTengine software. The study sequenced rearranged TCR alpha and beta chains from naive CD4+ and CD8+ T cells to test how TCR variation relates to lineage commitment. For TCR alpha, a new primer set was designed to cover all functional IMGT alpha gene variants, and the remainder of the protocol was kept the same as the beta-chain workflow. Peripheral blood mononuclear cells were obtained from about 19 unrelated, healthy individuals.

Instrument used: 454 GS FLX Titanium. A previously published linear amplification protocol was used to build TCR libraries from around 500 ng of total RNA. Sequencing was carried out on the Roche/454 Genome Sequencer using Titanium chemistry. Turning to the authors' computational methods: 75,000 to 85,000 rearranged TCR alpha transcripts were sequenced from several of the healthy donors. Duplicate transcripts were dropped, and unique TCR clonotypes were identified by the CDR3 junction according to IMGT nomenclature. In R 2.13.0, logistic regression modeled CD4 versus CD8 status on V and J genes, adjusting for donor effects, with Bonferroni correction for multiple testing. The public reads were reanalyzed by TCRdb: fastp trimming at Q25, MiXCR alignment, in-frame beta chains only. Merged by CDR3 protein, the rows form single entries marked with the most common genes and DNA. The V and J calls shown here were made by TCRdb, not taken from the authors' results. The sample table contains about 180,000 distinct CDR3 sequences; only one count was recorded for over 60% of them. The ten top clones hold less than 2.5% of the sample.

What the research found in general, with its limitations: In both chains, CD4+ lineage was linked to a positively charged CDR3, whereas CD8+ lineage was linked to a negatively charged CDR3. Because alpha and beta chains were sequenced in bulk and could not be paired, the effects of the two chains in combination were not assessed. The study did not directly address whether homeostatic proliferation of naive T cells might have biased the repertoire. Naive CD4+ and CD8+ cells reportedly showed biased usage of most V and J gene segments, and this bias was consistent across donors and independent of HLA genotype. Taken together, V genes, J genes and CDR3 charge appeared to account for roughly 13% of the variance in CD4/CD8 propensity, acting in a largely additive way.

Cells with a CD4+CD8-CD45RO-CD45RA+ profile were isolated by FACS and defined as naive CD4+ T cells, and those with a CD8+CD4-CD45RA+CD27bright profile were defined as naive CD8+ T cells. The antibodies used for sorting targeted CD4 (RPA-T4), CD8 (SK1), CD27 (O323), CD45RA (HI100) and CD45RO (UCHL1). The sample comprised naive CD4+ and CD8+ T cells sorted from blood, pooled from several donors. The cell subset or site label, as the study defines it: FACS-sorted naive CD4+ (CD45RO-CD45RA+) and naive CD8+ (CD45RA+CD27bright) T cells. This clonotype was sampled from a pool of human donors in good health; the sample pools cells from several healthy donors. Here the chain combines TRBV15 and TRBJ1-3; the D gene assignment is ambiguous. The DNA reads TGTGCCACCAGCAGAGGGAACAGTAACTCTGGAAACACCATATATTTT. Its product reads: CATSRGNSNSGNTIYF.